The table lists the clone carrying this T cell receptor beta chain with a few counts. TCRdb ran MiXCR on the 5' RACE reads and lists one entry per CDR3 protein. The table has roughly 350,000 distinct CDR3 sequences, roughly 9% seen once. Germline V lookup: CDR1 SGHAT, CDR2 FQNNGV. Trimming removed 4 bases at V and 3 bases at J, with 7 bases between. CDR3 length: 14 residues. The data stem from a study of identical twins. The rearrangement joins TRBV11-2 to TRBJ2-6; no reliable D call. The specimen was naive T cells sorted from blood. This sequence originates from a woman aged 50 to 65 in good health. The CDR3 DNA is TGTGCCAGCAGCTCTCTACTTGGGGCCAACGTCCTGACTTTC. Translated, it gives CASSSLLGANVLTF. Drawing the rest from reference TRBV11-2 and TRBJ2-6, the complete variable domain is EAGVAQSPRYKIIEKRQSVAFWCNPISGHATLYWYQQILGQGPKLLIQFQNNGVVDDSQLPKDRFSAERLKGVDSTLKIQPAKLEDSAVYLCASSSLLGANVLTFGAGSRLTVL.